Detailed here is one T cell receptor (beta chain). The clone's antigen remains unknown. According to the germline V gene, CDR1 reads SGHDT and CDR2 reads YYEEEE. The CDR3, cysteine through phenylalanine, is 16 amino acids long. DNA for this receptor is not on file. These data are taken from a study of monozygotic twins with inflammatory bowel disease (dated by TCRdb to between 2019 and 2020). Study-wide context: In total, 28 monozygotic twin pairs made up the full study: 19 Danish pairs, all IBD-discordant, plus nine German pairs, of which four were IBD-concordant and five were IBD-discordant. Each individual had, on average, about 151 000 unique TCRalpha sequences and 181 000 unique TCRbeta sequences available for analysis. Within discordant pairs, disease-associated traits were sought mainly by comparing IBD patients with their genetically identical healthy co-twins.

From each donor, an approximately 2.3 ml peripheral blood sample was drawn into PAXgene tubes and stored at -80 degrees C. Total RNA was isolated from whole blood with the PAXgene blood miRNA kit on an automated QIAcube, without T cell sorting. Peripheral blood from monozygotic twin pairs who were concordant or discordant for inflammatory bowel disease underwent deep TCRalpha and TCRbeta repertoire profiling using unique molecular barcoding. For every twin pair, smoking habits were documented, and each individual was categorised as a current, former or never smoker. Library generation was performed with 5' RACE. Each TCR library was prepared from roughly 3,800 ng of total RNA. For each sample, cDNA synthesis was carried out in eight separate reactions using SMARTScribe reverse transcriptase. Unique molecular identifiers containing a 6-nucleotide sample barcode were introduced through template switching during cDNA synthesis. TCRalpha and TCRbeta cDNA was amplified in two nested PCRs of roughly 16 and 10 cycles, and bead purification was carried out after each PCR. Before amplification, the cDNA was treated with uracil DNA-glycosylase and purified using the QIAquick PCR purification kit. The second PCR added Illumina TruSeq-compatible adapters along with sample-specific barcodes. TapeStation and Qubit were used to check library quality and concentration, and 5 ng of each library went into the pool. Pooled libraries were sequenced on an Illumina HiSeq2500 single-index Rapid Run with 2 x 100 bp reads and custom sequencing primers. Processing in the source paper ran as follows. UMI-based consensus assembly with MiGEC version 1.2.6 was used to correct PCR and sequencing errors. MiXCR version 2.1.1 handled V(D)J alignment, clonotype assembly and CDR3 extraction. To normalise gene usage, clonotype sharing and MAIT/NKT TCR abundance, the analysis used the top 1000, 10 000 and 20 000 clonotypes per sample. Diversity was computed as the inverse Simpson index with the vegan R package after downsampling to 27 000 UMIs. Paired Mann-Whitney U tests were applied to discordant twin pairs, and Benjamini-Hochberg correction was used for multiple testing. Following TCRdb reprocessing, every CDR3 protein sequence forms one entry, and DNA is not provided. These V and J calls are TCRdb output, not the study's own analysis. The record for this sample contains about 140,000 distinct CDR3 sequences. Around 2.5% of the sample is taken by the ten largest.

Here is what the overall study found, with its caveats: TCRbeta repertoire diversity, by inverse Simpson index, was decreased in IBD patients compared with their healthy co-twins. Distinction between different T cell subtypes could not be achieved in the analysis. Because patients were on differing immunosuppressive treatments, the repertoires may have picked up extra background noise and inter-individual variability. No single strong signal or clonotype linked to IBD turned up in the results, so the idea that one exists was not supported. Concordant and discordant twins showed no difference in repertoire similarity, possibly because of limited statistical power. Compared with healthy twins, IBD patients shared fewer clonotypes with other individuals, and the difference was most pronounced in patients with signs of disease activity.

Sequencing was performed on blood. This receptor chain uses TRBV5-6 and TRBJ2-2; TCRdb gives TRBD1 as the D gene, but with no DNA this cannot be confirmed. The sequence derives from a human donor with ulcerative colitis or Crohn's disease, or a healthy co-twin of an affected twin (not recorded which). The encoded CDR3 is CASTILDMPLTGELFF. Reference TRBV5-6 and TRBJ2-2 proteins supply the regions before and after the CDR3; the full variable domain is: DAGVTQSPTHLIKTRGQQVTLRCSPKSGHDTVSWYQQALGQGPQFIFQYYEEEERQRGNFPDRFSGHQFPNYSSELNVNALLLGDSALYLCASTILDMPLTGELFFGEGSRLTVL.